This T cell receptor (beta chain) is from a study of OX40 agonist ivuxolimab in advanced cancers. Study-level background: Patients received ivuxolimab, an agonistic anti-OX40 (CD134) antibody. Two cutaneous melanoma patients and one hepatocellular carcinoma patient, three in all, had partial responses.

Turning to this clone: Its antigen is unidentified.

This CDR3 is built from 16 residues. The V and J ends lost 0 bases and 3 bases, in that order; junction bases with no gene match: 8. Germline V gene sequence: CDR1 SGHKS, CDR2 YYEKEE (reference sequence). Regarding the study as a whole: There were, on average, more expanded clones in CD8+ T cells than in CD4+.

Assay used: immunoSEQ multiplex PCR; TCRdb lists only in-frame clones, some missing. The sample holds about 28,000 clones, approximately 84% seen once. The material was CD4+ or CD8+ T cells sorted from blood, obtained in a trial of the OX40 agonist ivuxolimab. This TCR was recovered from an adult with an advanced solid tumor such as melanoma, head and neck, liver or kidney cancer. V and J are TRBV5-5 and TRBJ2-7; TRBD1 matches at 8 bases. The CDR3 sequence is CASSLGAGTGFYEQYF. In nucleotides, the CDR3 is TGTGCCAGCAGCTTGGGGGCCGGGACAGGTTTCTACGAGCAGTACTTC.